The 21 T cell receptor beta chains presented below share a single source sample, sequenced in a study of cytomegalovirus exposure and HLA in healthy donors. The PCR was carried out with 60 Vbeta primers and 13 Jbeta primers. TCRdb's copy holds only in-frame clones and misses some; the assay was immunoSEQ multiplex PCR. The repertoire holds approximately 150,000 clones, with more than 60% as singletons. Sequenced sample: PBMCs. These receptors all stem from a woman in her fifties or sixties in good health and CMV-seronegative.

This clone was counted a single time. The chain has TRBV5-1 and TRBJ2-3; 8 nucleotides line up with TRBD2. The CDR3 runs to 17 residues. Germline V gene sequence: CDR1 SGHRS, CDR2 YFSETQ. J lost 4 bases, V lost 0 bases, and 10 bases had no gene match. CDR3 sequence reads: CASSLDGGAIRADTQYF. As DNA, the CDR3 is TGCGCCAGCAGCTTGGACGGGGGGGCGATTAGGGCAGATACGCAGTATTTT.

There are a few counts of this clone. The chain combines TRBV7-2 with TRBJ2-2; D call uncertain. CDR3 size: 13 residues. V lost 4 bases and J lost 1, with 4 bases in between. Germline V lookup: CDR1 SGHTA, CDR2 FQGNSA. In DNA, the CDR3 is TGTGCCAGCAGCTCCTTGAACACCGGGGAGCTGTTTTTT. As protein: CASSSLNTGELFF. Based on the CDR3 plus reference TRBV7-2 and TRBJ2-2, the full variable domain is GAGVSQSPSNKVTEKGKDVELRCDPISGHTALYWYRQSLGQGLEFLIYFQGNSAPDKSGLPSDRFSAERTGGSVSTLTIQRTQQEDSAVYLCASSSLNTGELFFGEGSRLTVL.

CDR3 coding DNA: TGTGCCAGCTCGCCCGGGACAGGGGGCGAGCAGTACTTC. Encoded protein: CASSPGTGGEQYF. This chain joins TRBV18 and TRBJ2-7; 11 bases align to TRBD1. The CDR3 length is 13 residues. With 6 bases clipped from V and 6 bases from J, the junction kept 4 bases outside the gene matches. Germline V gene sequence: CDR1 KGHSH, CDR2 LQKENI.

V and J are TRBV9 and TRBJ1-2, with 8 bases matching TRBD1. The CDR3 extends over 16 amino acids. Germline values: CDR1 SGDLS, CDR2 YYNGEE. J gave up 1 base and V 4 bases, and 9 bases lay outside the gene matches. The CDR3 bases are TGTGCCAGCAGCCTCGGACAGGGATTGATTAACTATGGCTACACCTTC. Translation: CASSLGQGLINYGYTF.

The J gene is TRBJ1-5, the V gene TRBV6-1; 9 bases line up with TRBD1. The CDR3 is 16 residues long. The V and J ends lost 2 bases and 2 bases, in that order; junction bases with no gene match: 4. Germline CDR1 and CDR2: MNHNS and SASEGT. The CDR3 is CASSESTGGGNQPQHF. DNA for the CDR3: TGTGCCAGCAGTGAATCGACAGGGGGAGGCAATCAGCCCCAGCATTTT.

The chain is built from TRBV12-5 and TRBJ2-1; 7 nucleotides match TRBD1. J was trimmed by 7 bases and V by 3 bases; bases with no gene match: 15. Germline-derived CDR1 and CDR2 are LGHNT and FRNRAP. There are 17 residues in the CDR3. CDR3 DNA: TGTGCTAGTGGTTTTTCTGGTTTCATGAGGGGGCAAAATGAGCAGTTCTTC. Its protein is CASGFSGFMRGQNEQFF.

This clone was found a few times. At one end, the junction sequence differs from germline, possibly due to a read error. This chain joins TRBV6-5 and TRBJ1-5; D is perhaps TRBD1 (6 bases). This CDR3 is built from 13 residues. Germline-derived CDR1 and CDR2 are MNHEY and SVGAGI. The CDR3 DNA sequence: TGTGCCAGCGGCGGGGGGCGCAAACAGCCCCAGCATTTT. Its protein product is CASGGGRKQPQHF.

This clone was recorded at least ten times. The rearrangement links TRBV9 to TRBJ2-1, with a tentative D call TRBD2 (5 bases). The CDR3 contains 15 residues. CDR1 is SGDLS and CDR2 is YYNGEE in the germline V gene. Trimming stripped 1 base from V and 6 bases from J, with 14 bases between. The CDR3 DNA reads as TGTGCCAGCAGCGTAAAACTAGTGAGTTTCAATGAGCAGTTCTTC. This gives the protein CASSVKLVSFNEQFF.

The chain combines TRBV29-1 with TRBJ1-6; 7 nucleotides match TRBD1. The CDR3 runs 13 residues. Germline CDR1 is SQVTM and CDR2 is ANQGSEA. Trimming removed 4 bases from V and 7 bases from J; junction bases left unmatched: 4. The CDR3 DNA is TGCAGCGTTGGACAGGGTAGGAATTCACCCCTCCACTTT. Translation: CSVGQGRNSPLHF.

The chain employs TRBV11-3 and TRBJ2-3; a possible D gene is TRBD2 (5 bases). V was cut by 5 bases and J by 3 bases, with 9 bases left in between. Germline-derived CDR1 and CDR2 are SGHNT and YENEEA. This CDR3 contains 13 residues. The chain's CDR3 is CASSRGSTDTQYF. CDR3 bases: TGTGCCAGCAGCCGAGGGTCGACAGATACGCAGTATTTT.

The chain is built from TRBV19 and TRBJ1-1; TRBD1 matches at 9 bases. Trimming at V came to 8 bases and at J to 1 base, leaving 5 bases not matched to a gene. The CDR3 runs to 14 residues. Germline CDR1 and CDR2: LNHDA and SQIVND (reference sequence). The CDR3: CASRRDRANTEAFF. The CDR3 bases are TGTGCCAGTCGCCGGGACAGGGCGAACACTGAAGCTTTCTTT.

CDR3 coding DNA: TGTGCCAGCTCACGCGACAGGGGGCTTTATGGCTACACCTTC. Translation: CASSRDRGLYGYTF. V is TRBV18 and J is TRBJ1-2, with 10 positions matching TRBD1. J was trimmed by 5 bases and V by 4 bases; bases with no gene match: 4. Germline CDR1 KGHSH, CDR2 LQKENI. The CDR3 loop spans 14 amino acids.

This chain joins TRBV4-1 and TRBJ2-3, with 9 bases identical to TRBD1. From germline, CDR1 is MGHRA and CDR2 YSYEKL. This CDR3 spans 17 amino acids. The ends lost 0 bases at V and 1 base at J; junction bases unmatched: 5. The CDR3 is CASSQDGTGSRTDTQYF. The CDR3 coding sequence is TGCGCCAGCAGCCAAGATGGGACAGGGTCCCGCACAGATACGCAGTATTTT.

With regard to this clone: Just one base apart from a much larger clone, this may be a read error. The J gene is TRBJ2-7, the V gene TRBV14, with 8 bases aligning to TRBD1. This CDR3 has 13 residues. V was pared by 4 bases and J by 2 bases, with 1 base of the junction left unmatched. Germline loops: CDR1 SGHDN, CDR2 FVKESK. CDR3 in amino acids: CASSRDRTYEQYF. The CDR3 nucleotides are TGTGCCAGCAGCCGGGACAGGACCTACGAGCAGTACTTC.

The chain is built from TRBV27 and TRBJ2-2; the D gene is possibly TRBD1 (6 bases). The germline V gene encodes CDR1 MNHEY and CDR2 SMNVEV (reference sequence). CDR3 length: 15 residues. Trimming pared 5 bases from V and 8 bases from J, leaving 18 bases between. CDR3 DNA sequence: TGTGCCAGCAGTACCTCAGGGACACCGATTGGGGAGCTGTTTTTT. This encodes CASSTSGTPIGELFF.

This clone has only one observation. The V gene is TRBV9, the J gene TRBJ2-7; 9 bases agree with TRBD2. Germline V CDR1 and CDR2: SGDLS, YYNGEE. V lost 0 bases, J lost 2 bases, and 6 bases stayed unmatched. CDR3 length: 16 residues. The CDR3 DNA reads TGTGCCAGCAGCGTAGGGCTGGCGGGGGGGCCCTACGAGCAGTACTTC. Encoded protein: CASSVGLAGGPYEQYF.

The rearrangement uses TRBV5-1 and TRBJ1-5, with D possibly being TRBD1 (6 bases). The CDR3 loop spans 16 amino acids. V gave up 3 bases and J gave up 2 bases, with 15 bases separating them. CDR1 and CDR2 (germline): SGHRS, YFSETQ. The CDR3 region is CASSWQGRRGNQPQHF. The CDR3 DNA reads TGCGCCAGCAGCTGGCAGGGGCGCAGGGGCAATCAGCCCCAGCATTTT.

This clone is a singleton in its sample. The V and J genes are TRBV28 and TRBJ2-5, with 7 bases that match TRBD2. There are 14 residues in the CDR3. Germline V CDR1 and CDR2: MDHEN, SYDVKM. J was trimmed by 2 bases and V by 5 bases; bases with no gene match: 5. CDR3 amino acids: CASSLGGNQETQYF. The CDR3 nucleotides are TGTGCCAGCAGTCTCGGGGGGAATCAAGAGACCCAGTACTTC.

The V call is TRBV9, the J call TRBJ1-6; 12 positions match TRBD1. V lost 4 bases, J lost 5 bases, and 4 bases stayed unmatched. Germline V gives CDR1 SGDLS, CDR2 YYNGEE. This CDR3 region has 16 residues. CDR3: CASSSGQGANNSPLHF. The CDR3 DNA reads as TGTGCCAGCAGCTCGGGACAGGGGGCGAATAATTCACCCCTCCACTTT. Using reference TRBV9 and TRBJ1-6 for the parts outside the CDR3, the full variable domain is DSGVTQTPKHLITATGQRVTLRCSPRSGDLSVYWYQQSLDQGLQFLIQYYNGEERAKGNILERFSAQQFPDLHSELNLSSLELGDSALYFCASSSGQGANNSPLHFGNGTRLTVT.

This clone has only a few counts. This chain joins TRBV5-1 and TRBJ1-4, with D tentatively TRBD1 (5 bases). V lost 1 base and J lost 2, with 6 bases in between. This CDR3 contains 14 residues. Germline-derived CDR1 and CDR2 are SGHRS and YFSETQ. CDR3 protein: CASSLWGTNEKLFF. CDR3 DNA: TGCGCCAGCAGCTTGTGGGGCACTAATGAAAAACTGTTTTTT.

The chain joins TRBV19 to TRBJ1-2, with a weak D call TRBD1 (5 bases). The CDR3 loop spans 15 amino acids. Germline V gene sequence: CDR1 LNHDA, CDR2 SQIVND (reference sequence). V was pared by 7 bases and J by 4 bases, with 19 bases between. The CDR3 sequence is CASTQSIGHIYGYTF. In DNA, the CDR3 is TGTGCCAGTACCCAATCTATCGGACATATCTATGGCTACACCTTC.